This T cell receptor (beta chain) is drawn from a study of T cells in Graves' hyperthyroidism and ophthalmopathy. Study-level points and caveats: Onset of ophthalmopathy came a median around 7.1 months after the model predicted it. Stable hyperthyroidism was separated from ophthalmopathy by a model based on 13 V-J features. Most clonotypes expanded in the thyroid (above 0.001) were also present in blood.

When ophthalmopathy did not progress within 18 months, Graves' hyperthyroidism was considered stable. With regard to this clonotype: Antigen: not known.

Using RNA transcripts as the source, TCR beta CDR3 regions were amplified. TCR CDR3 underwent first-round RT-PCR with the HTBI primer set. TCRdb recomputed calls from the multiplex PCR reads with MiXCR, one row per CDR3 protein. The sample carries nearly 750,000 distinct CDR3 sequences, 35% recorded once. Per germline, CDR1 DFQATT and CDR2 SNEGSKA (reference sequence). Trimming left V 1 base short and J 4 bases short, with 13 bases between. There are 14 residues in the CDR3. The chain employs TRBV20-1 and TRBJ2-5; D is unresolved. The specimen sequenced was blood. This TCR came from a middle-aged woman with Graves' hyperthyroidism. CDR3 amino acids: CSARGTGGGETQYF. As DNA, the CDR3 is TGCAGTGCTAGAGGGACGGGCGGTGGAGAGACCCAGTACTTC.